This TCR beta chain was identified in a study of shared T cell receptors in the human thymus. Germline V gene lookup returns CDR1 MDHEN and CDR2 SYDVKM. There are 16 residues in the CDR3. V was trimmed by 5 bases and J by 4 bases, leaving 20 bases between them. Using immunoSEQ multiplex PCR, the repertoire was profiled, and TCRdb retains in-frame clones only, with some absent. The sample has hundreds of thousands of clones, approximately 89% seen once; the top ten hold 0.009% to 0.0095%. These same records also appear under a second study, on human thymus T cells. That study adds: Having surgery to correct congenital heart defects, healthy Finnish infants acted as the donors. Thymic samples were excised during corrective heart operations. Highly overlapping thymic repertoires among unrelated individuals were reported in related research.

The sample was thymocytes. The genes are TRBV28 and TRBJ1-1; possibly TRBD1 for D (6 bases). This sequence was found in a boy in the first two years of life with a congenital heart defect. CDR3 sequence reads: CASSPGGDNGSTEAFF. In DNA, the CDR3 is TGTGCCAGCAGTCCCGGGGGGGACAATGGTAGCACTGAAGCTTTCTTT.